These 4 T cell receptor beta chains originate from one sample sequenced in a study of graft-versus-host responses after intestinal transplantation. These receptors have no known antigen. Some clones are missing from TCRdb's copy, which holds only in-frame ones; the method was immunoSEQ multiplex PCR. Of fewer than 85,000 clones listed, approximately 96% are singletons. The sequences come from unstimulated CD8+ T cells sorted from spleen or lymph node cells, collected before intestinal transplant. The receptors come from a human donor who received an intestinal transplant.

V and J are TRBV7-9 and TRBJ2-5; the D gene is possibly TRBD1 (5 bases). The V end was cut by 4 bases, the J end by 1 base, with 16 bases between. The CDR3 contains 16 residues. The germline V gene has CDR1 SEHNR and CDR2 FQNEAQ (reference sequence). The CDR3, as DNA: TGTGCCAGCAGCTCGCTGGACACGACAGCCCAAGAGACCCAGTACTTC. It yields the protein CASSSLDTTAQETQYF.

This clone was recorded only once. CDR3 DNA: TGTGCTAGTGGTTTGGTACTATCTCACGAGCAGTACTTC. Its protein product is CASGLVLSHEQYF. The V and J genes are TRBV12-5 and TRBJ2-7; D remains ambiguous. CDR1 and CDR2 (germline): LGHNT, FRNRAP. The length of the CDR3 is 13 residues. The V gene lost 0 bases and the J gene lost 5 bases, with 8 bases spanning the gap.

The CDR3 bases are TGTGCCAGCAGCTTGGGTCCGGGAACTGGAAACACCATATATTTT. Protein: CASSLGPGTGNTIYF. The rearrangement joins TRBV7-8 to TRBJ1-3; no reliable D call. Germline values: CDR1 SGHVS, CDR2 FQNEAQ. V lost 3 bases, J lost 2 bases, and 11 bases lay in between. This CDR3 is 15 amino acids long.

This chain uses TRBV18 with TRBJ2-7; D unclear. There are 15 residues in the CDR3. Trimming removed 3 bases at V and 2 bases at J, with 14 bases between. Looked up from germline, CDR1 is KGHSH and CDR2 is LQKENI. The CDR3: CASSPPEQLPYEQYF. DNA of the CDR3: TGTGCCAGCTCACCCCCTGAACAGCTACCCTACGAGCAGTACTTC.